Sequencing of this T cell receptor beta chain was carried out in a study of blood T cell repertoires in COVID-19. As for the study in general: There were acute and convalescent COVID-19 samples, and they came from the United States, Italy and Spain. Nucleic acid was either cDNA or gDNA, and it came from T cells, B-cell-depleted T cells, or PBMCs.

Looked up from germline, CDR1 is MNHEY and CDR2 is SVGAGI. The CDR3 is 11 residues long. The germline V and J ends were trimmed by 5 bases and 7 bases, with 8 bases remaining between them. As handled by the study authors: For nucleated cells, counts were estimated from reference gene primer amplification. Libraries were prepared by immunoSEQ multiplex PCR; TCRdb keeps only in-frame clonotypes and omits some of them. The V and J calls and clone size were taken over from that table, and D and trimming were inferred from the DNA. Of some 170,000 clones listed, 85% are singletons. Sample: peripheral blood. The TCR sequence derives from a woman aged 60-70 years with acute or convalescent COVID-19. The J gene is TRBJ1-2, the V gene TRBV6-5; no clear D gene. DNA for the CDR3: TGTGCCAGCAGTCTTCTCGTTGGCTACACCTTC. Translation gives CASSLLVGYTF.